This section outlines one T cell receptor (beta chain) sequence together with its context. Trimming took off 3 bases at V and 0 bases at J, with 9 bases between the two ends. Germline values: CDR1 SGHKS, CDR2 YYEKEE (reference sequence). The CDR3 spans 14 residues. The sample comes from a study of T cell changes during pregnancy in multiple sclerosis. Sequencing used immunoSEQ multiplex PCR; TCRdb keeps in-frame clones, though not all of them. The sample records some 40,000 clones, roughly 93% being singletons. The sample was CD4+ T cells from peripheral blood mononuclear cells, taken in the second trimester of pregnancy. The V gene is TRBV5-5, the J gene TRBJ1-1; no reliable D call. The TCR was taken from a female donor with multiple sclerosis, enrolled in a pregnancy study. The CDR3 DNA reads TGTGCCAGCAGCTCGCCACTGCTGAACACTGAAGCTTTCTTT. This codes for CASSSPLLNTEAFF.